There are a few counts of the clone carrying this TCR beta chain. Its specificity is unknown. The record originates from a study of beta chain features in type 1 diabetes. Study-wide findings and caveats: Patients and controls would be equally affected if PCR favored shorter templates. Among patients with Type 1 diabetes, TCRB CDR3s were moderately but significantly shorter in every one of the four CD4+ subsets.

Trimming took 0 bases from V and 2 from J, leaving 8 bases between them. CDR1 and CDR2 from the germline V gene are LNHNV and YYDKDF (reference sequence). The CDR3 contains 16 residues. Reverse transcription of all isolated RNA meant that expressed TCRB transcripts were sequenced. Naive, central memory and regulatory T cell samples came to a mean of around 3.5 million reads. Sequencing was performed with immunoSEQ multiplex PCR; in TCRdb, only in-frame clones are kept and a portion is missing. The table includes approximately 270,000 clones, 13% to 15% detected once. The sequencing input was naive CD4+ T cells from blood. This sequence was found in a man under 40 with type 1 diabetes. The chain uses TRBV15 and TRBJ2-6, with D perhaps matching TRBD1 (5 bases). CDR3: CATSREKTAGANVLTF. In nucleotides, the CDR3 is TGTGCCACCAGCAGAGAGAAGACAGCTGGGGCCAACGTCCTGACTTTC.